These 22 T cell receptor beta chains originate from one sample sequenced in a study of preoperative IRX-2 immunotherapy in early breast cancer. Treatment given: preoperative locoregional IRX-2 cytokine immunotherapy. Method: immunoSEQ multiplex PCR; TCRdb's copy keeps in-frame clones and lacks some. The profile covers fewer than 600 clones, with 81% appearing a single time and less than 15% taken by the ten largest. This specimen was tumor tissue, taken after IRX-2 immunotherapy. The receptors originated from a human donor with breast cancer.

This clone was observed a handful of times. CDR3 amino acids: CASSLDGRQETQYF. CDR3 in DNA: TGTGCCAGCAGCTTAGACGGTAGACAAGAGACCCAGTACTTC. The chain has TRBV11-3 and TRBJ2-5; D is unresolved. V was shortened by 0 bases and J by 2 bases, with 7 bases between the two germline ends. CDR1 and CDR2 (germline): SGHNT, YENEEA. There are 14 residues in the CDR3.

The chain has TRBV29-1 and TRBJ1-2, with 7 bases identical to TRBD1. CDR1 is SQVTM, CDR2 ANQGSEA, per germline. The CDR3 has 13 amino acids. V dropped 5 bases and J dropped 3; count of bases not matched to a gene: 6. CDR3 loop: CSVSRGMDYGYTF. CDR3 nucleotides: TGCAGCGTTTCCAGGGGGATGGACTATGGCTACACCTTC.

The rearrangement links TRBV11-3 to TRBJ2-7; TRBD1 agrees at 9 bases. The CDR3 has 14 amino acids. Looked up from germline, CDR1 is SGHNT and CDR2 is YENEEA. The ends lost 5 bases at V and 6 bases at J; junction bases unmatched: 8. CDR3 coding DNA: TGTGCCAGCAGCCCGGGGACAGGGCTCAGCGAGCAGTACTTC. It codes for CASSPGTGLSEQYF.

This rearrangement joins TRBV6-8 to TRBJ1-1; possible D gene TRBD1, 5 bases. The ends were cut back, 5 bases at V and 4 bases at J, with 17 bases in the middle. This CDR3 is 15 amino acids long. The germline gives CDR1 MNHGY, CDR2 SAAAGT. The CDR3 sequence is CASSPGRTFATEAFF. The DNA of the CDR3 is TGTGCCAGCAGTCCGGGACGGACCTTCGCCACTGAAGCTTTCTTT.

This clone was seen a handful of times. The chain has TRBV12-5 and TRBJ1-2, with a tentative D call TRBD1 (5 bases). The CDR3 extends over 14 amino acids. The V gene's germline CDR1 is LGHNT and CDR2 FRNRAP. The DNA for the CDR3 is TGTGCCAGCACCCCGGGGGATCTTAACTATGGCTACACCTTC. Translation: CASTPGDLNYGYTF.

V is TRBV19 and J is TRBJ1-5; tentatively, D is TRBD1 (5 bases). Germline CDR1 LNHDA, CDR2 SQIVND (reference sequence). The ends were cut back, 3 bases at V and 7 bases at J, with 16 bases in the middle. This CDR3 is built from 15 residues. In DNA form, the CDR3 reads TGTGCCAGTAGTATCGCGATGGGGGGTGGCCAGCCCCAGCATTTT. This gives the protein CASSIAMGGGQPQHF.

The chain employs TRBV6-8 and TRBJ2-7; maybe TRBD2 (5 bases). CDR1 is MNHGY, CDR2 SAAAGT, per germline. The length of the CDR3 is 16 residues. The germline V and J ends were trimmed by 0 bases and 2 bases, with 14 bases remaining between them. The CDR3 here is CASSYSTFQRPYEQYF. DNA for the CDR3: TGTGCCAGCAGTTACTCCACCTTCCAGCGGCCCTACGAGCAGTACTTC.

The chain links TRBV28 to TRBJ2-5; a possible D gene is TRBD2 (7 bases). Trimming stripped 3 bases from V and 1 base from J, with 15 bases between. Looked up from germline, CDR1 is MDHEN and CDR2 is SYDVKM. The CDR3 runs to 16 residues. The CDR3 DNA reads as TGTGCCAGCAGTTTGGGGGGGGCGGGTGCCCAAGAGACCCAGTACTTC. Its translation: CASSLGGAGAQETQYF.

The sample holds one count of this clone. The chain has TRBV6-8 and TRBJ2-7; a possible D gene is TRBD1 (6 bases). Trimming removed 5 bases from V and 6 bases from J, with 17 bases in between. The CDR3 contains 14 residues. Germline CDR1 and CDR2: MNHGY and SAAAGT. CDR3: CASSATFGQLEQYF. CDR3 bases: TGTGCCAGCAGTGCAACATTCGGACAGCTCGAGCAGTACTTC.

The chain joins TRBV19 to TRBJ1-5; no clear D. Germline values: CDR1 LNHDA, CDR2 SQIVND (reference sequence). The CDR3 has 14 amino acids. The V gene lost 3 bases and the J gene lost 3 bases, with 9 bases spanning the gap. Here the CDR3 DNA reads TGTGCCAGTAGTATGCTGGGGTCCAATCAGCCCCAGCATTTT. This codes for CASSMLGSNQPQHF. The full variable domain, completed using reference TRBV19 and TRBJ1-5, is DGGITQSPKYLFRKEGQNVTLSCEQNLNHDAMYWYRQDPGQGLRLIYYSQIVNDFQKGDIAEGYSVSREKKESFPLTVTSAQKNPTAFYLCASSMLGSNQPQHFGDGTRLSIL.

J is TRBJ2-7 and V is TRBV19, with TRBD2 matching over 10 bases. CDR1 and CDR2 from the germline V gene are LNHDA and SQIVND (reference sequence). With 3 bases clipped from V and 2 bases from J, the junction kept 4 bases outside the gene matches. The CDR3 runs 15 residues. CDR3 region: CASSIGLAVTYEQYF. The CDR3, as DNA: TGTGCCAGTAGTATCGGACTAGCGGTTACCTACGAGCAGTACTTC.

The rearrangement uses TRBV19 and TRBJ1-4; D not certain. Germline-derived CDR1 and CDR2 are LNHDA and SQIVND (reference sequence). V was shortened by 6 bases and J by 0 bases, with 11 bases between the two germline ends. CDR3 size: 15 residues. The CDR3 protein is CASRADRATNEKLFF. In nucleotides, the CDR3 is TGTGCCAGTAGGGCGGACCGAGCAACTAATGAAAAACTGTTTTTT.

This sequence joins TRBV19 and TRBJ1-4; 7 bases line up with TRBD1. The CDR3 contains 16 residues. CDR1 and CDR2 (germline): LNHDA, SQIVND (reference sequence). With 5 bases clipped from V and 5 bases from J, the junction kept 11 bases outside the gene matches. CDR3 amino acids: CASSSLLTGANEKLFF. The CDR3 nucleotides are TGTGCCAGTAGTTCCCTACTAACAGGGGCAAATGAAAAACTGTTTTTT.

The genes are TRBV6-8 and TRBJ2-7; 8 bases align to TRBD2. Trimming cost V 2 bases and J 4 bases; bases outside gene matches: 4. Germline-derived CDR1 and CDR2 are MNHGY and SAAAGT. CDR3 size: 14 residues. The CDR3 region has the DNA TGTGCCAGCAGTTACGGCGGGGGGTCGTACGAGCAGTACTTC. This gives the protein CASSYGGGSYEQYF.

The rearrangement uses TRBV11-3 and TRBJ1-1, with 7 bases fitting TRBD1. This CDR3 spans 15 amino acids. From germline, CDR1 is SGHNT and CDR2 YENEEA. J gave up 1 base and V 5 bases, and 7 bases lay outside the gene matches. The CDR3 loop reads CASSRRTGPNTEAFF. Written as DNA, the CDR3 is TGTGCCAGCAGCCGAAGGACAGGACCGAACACTGAAGCTTTCTTT.

This clone was observed once. The rearrangement uses TRBV19 and TRBJ1-6, with D tentatively TRBD1 (6 bases). Trimming stripped 5 bases from V and 9 bases from J, with 14 bases between. This CDR3 is 14 amino acids long. In germline, CDR1 is LNHDA, CDR2 SQIVND (reference sequence). The CDR3 bases are TGTGCCAGTAGTCCCCCGGGACAAACTTCACCCCTCCACTTT. It is translated as CASSPPGQTSPLHF.

This chain links TRBV29-1 with TRBJ1-5, with D perhaps TRBD1 (6 bases). Trimming pared 7 bases from V and 2 bases from J, leaving 18 bases between. Germline CDR1 reads SQVTM; CDR2 reads ANQGSEA. The CDR3 spans 15 residues. The CDR3 region is CSAREGGAGNQPQHF. The DNA of the CDR3 is TGCAGCGCCAGGGAGGGGGGCGCCGGCAATCAGCCCCAGCATTTT. The whole variable domain, remainder taken from reference TRBV29-1 and TRBJ1-5, is SAVISQKPSRDICQRGTSLTIQCQVDSQVTMMFWYRQQPGQSLTLIATANQGSEATYESGFVIDKFPISRPNLTFSTLTVSNMSPEDSSIYLCSAREGGAGNQPQHFGDGTRLSIL.

This clone was seen a single time. The chain carries TRBV11-3 and TRBJ2-7, with TRBD2 identical over 7 bases. Germline CDR1 SGHNT, CDR2 YENEEA. The J segment lost 5 bases and the V segment lost 1 base, leaving 8 bases of the junction unmatched. This CDR3 has 15 residues. The DNA of the CDR3 is TGTGCCAGCAGCTTAGGGGGGAGGGCCGGCGACGAGCAGTACTTC. It yields the protein CASSLGGRAGDEQYF.

The rearrangement uses TRBV15 and TRBJ2-3; D call uncertain. In germline, CDR1 is LNHNV, CDR2 YYDKDF (reference sequence). The V gene lost 1 base and the J gene lost 4 bases, with 12 bases spanning the gap. The CDR3 sequence is 15 residues long. This chain's CDR3 is CATSRAAVTADTQYF. Here the CDR3 DNA reads TGTGCCACCAGCAGAGCGGCTGTGACTGCAGATACGCAGTATTTT.

J is TRBJ1-2 and V is TRBV29-1; 8 nucleotides line up with TRBD1. The CDR3 consists of 13 residues. CDR1 SQVTM and CDR2 ANQGSEA come from the germline V gene. V gave up 4 bases and J gave up 5 bases; unmatched junction bases: 6. CDR3 sequence (DNA): TGCAGCGTTGGTTGGACAGGGAGGTATGGCTACACCTTC. It is translated as CSVGWTGRYGYTF. The full variable domain, with the rest looked up from reference TRBV29-1 and TRBJ1-2, is SAVISQKPSRDICQRGTSLTIQCQVDSQVTMMFWYRQQPGQSLTLIATANQGSEATYESGFVIDKFPISRPNLTFSTLTVSNMSPEDSSIYLCSVGWTGRYGYTFGSGTRLTVV.

The chain employs TRBV12-5 and TRBJ1-3; the match to TRBD1 covers 7 bases. The CDR3 is 15 residues long. Germline CDR1 LGHNT, CDR2 FRNRAP. Here the CDR3 reads CASTLQGLSGNTIYF. DNA for the CDR3: TGTGCCAGCACCCTACAGGGGTTATCTGGAAACACCATATATTTT.

This chain's CDR3 is CASSPGTGKLDTEAFF. The CDR3 nucleotides read TGTGCCAGTAGTCCCGGGACAGGGAAATTGGACACTGAAGCTTTCTTT. This chain links TRBV19 with TRBJ1-1, with 9 nucleotides matching TRBD1. V dropped 5 bases and J dropped 3; count of bases not matched to a gene: 10. CDR1 LNHDA and CDR2 SQIVND come from the germline V gene (reference sequence). This CDR3 is built from 16 residues.